This TCR beta chain was captured in a study of blood T cell repertoires in COVID-19 (TCRdb year 2020). Background on the whole study: Samples from collaborators originated in the United States, Italy and Spain and spanned both the acute and convalescent phases of COVID-19. The prospective study material was composed of cDNA or gDNA derived from T cells, B-cell-depleted T cells, or PBMCs. Deeply sampled blood TCRbeta repertoires from subjects exposed to, actively infected with, or recovered from COVID-19 were included in the dataset. The repertoires were made available in a free public database intended to serve as a resource for research on the immune response to SARS-CoV-2. The samples were drawn from the first 160 participants of the ongoing ImmuneRACE study and from under 1,500 subjects provided by 6 global collaborators. A de-identified subject ID, COVID-19 status, age in years and sex were almost always included in the sample metadata. HLA class I and class II types, where available, came from metadata supplied by the sample provider rather than from assay-based typing. Study-wide findings and limitations: Clinical and demographic metadata were provided uncurated, with the amount varying by source and participant.

The immunoSEQ Assay, a bias-controlled multiplex PCR, was used to amplify TCRbeta CDR3 regions from genomic DNA. As for how the authors treated the data: The number of nucleated cells in each sample was estimated from the amplification of reference gene primers within the assay. To quantify the absolute abundance of each unique TCRbeta CDR3 rearrangement, sequence reads were collapsed and filtered. For each sample, productive Simpson clonality was calculated as the square root of Simpson's diversity index over productive rearrangements. Not all clones reach the TCRdb copy of this immuneACCESS table, which keeps in-frame sequences only. Checked studies attribute under half of the gap to unresolved V genes and leave the rest unexplained. The DNA was the basis for D and trimming; V, J and clone size are from that table. In this sample the table shows roughly 250,000 clones, around 82% of which occur a single time. The ten biggest clones cover nearly 5% of the sample.

Collaborating institutions collected whole blood in K2EDTA tubes following their own protocols. Collaborator samples were shipped for TCRbeta analysis as frozen whole blood, isolated PBMCs, or DNA extracted from either sample type. Notes on this clone: Its binding antigen is unknown. The input lacks base qualities; no much larger clone sits a single base away.

The CDR3 covers 16 residues, taking in both the cysteine and the phenylalanine. Just CDR3 DNA is preserved here, 48 bases in frame from base 1. This receptor chain uses TRBV21-1 and TRBJ1-2; the table's TRBD1 call for D was not verified on the DNA. TRBV21-1 is an annotated pseudogene. The sequencing sample was made of peripheral blood. The receptor was derived from a woman at least 80 years old with active or convalescent COVID-19. Read as DNA, the sequence is TGTGCCAGCAGCAAAAAGGGGACAGGAATGGACTATGGCTACACCTTC. This encodes CASSKKGTGMDYGYTF.